This TCR beta chain emerged from a study of T cells in Graves' hyperthyroidism and ophthalmopathy (dated by TCRdb to about 2019). Regarding the study in general: Peripheral blood was collected at initial diagnosis, before any treatment. To identify TCR V-J signatures that set the groups apart, the researchers used a discovery cohort of about a hundred patients, made up of 40 to 45 with Graves' ophthalmopathy and some 60 with stable Graves' hyperthyroidism. An independent validation cohort of 18 to 20 hyperthyroidism patients and 17 patients who later progressed to ophthalmopathy tested prospective prediction of ophthalmopathy. For training and testing, the 100 or so patients in the discovery cohort were randomly divided in a 7:3 ratio. In about 6 Graves' hyperthyroidism patients, the study also compared T-cell repertoires from thyroid tissue with T-cell repertoires from blood. Following sampling, methimazole starting at 30 mg daily was given to hyperthyroidism patients, and high-dose intravenous methylprednisolone was given to ophthalmopathy patients. According to the paper, TCR Vbeta CDR3 sequencing was carried out on more than 120 peripheral blood samples, which came from fewer than 50 ophthalmopathy, under 85 hyperthyroidism and approximately 17 progressor patients.

Via the germline V gene (reference sequence), CDR1 is LNHDA and CDR2 SQIVND. From its cysteine to its phenylalanine, the CDR3 spans 13 amino acids. Only the CDR3 DNA is retained, 39 bases long and in frame from the first base. The V and J ends are trimmed by 7 bases and 7 bases, leaving 16 bases between them. Moderately to severely active disease, a Clinical Activity Score of at least 3, a NOSPECS grade of at least 4, and a duration under 3 months were present in ophthalmopathy patients. Exclusion was applied to patients with uncontrolled infections, other autoimmune diseases, pregnancy or lactation. Diagnoses were based on clinical symptoms, serum thyroxine and TRAb, thyroid ultrasound and orbital computed tomography. Ficoll-Paque density gradient centrifugation was used to isolate PBMCs from approximately 10 ml of fresh peripheral blood. Total RNA was extracted with Trizol reagent, and quality was checked on an Agilent 2100 Bioanalyzer.

The TCR beta CDR3 regions were amplified from RNA transcripts. A first-round RT-PCR of the TCR CDR3 used the HTBI primer set with the Qiagen OneStep RT-PCR kit. Libraries were constructed in a second round of multiplex PCR, after which size selection and purification were carried out. Sequencing of the libraries was done on an Illumina HiSeq2000 using paired-end 100 bp reads. The paper's processing steps were these. SOAPnuke was used to process the raw data, with reads discarded if the reads contained adapters or uncalled bases, had a mean Phred below 15, or lacked an exact constant-primer or identifier match. COPE v1.2.5 was used to merge the high-quality paired reads, and each unique nucleotide sequence was defined as a clonotype. MiTCR v1.1 was used to align the clonotypes against IMGT TRBV, TRBD and TRBJ reference segments. The analysis included only V-J combinations with a frequency above 0.0001, which together covered around 99% of the repertoires. A TCS score was defined as the ratio of F50 (clonal expansion) to E x V (chaos), with BLOSUM62-based TCRdist applied between CDR3 peptides within each V-J. Welch's t-statistics and random forest reduced fewer than 600 V-J features to 10 to 15, which were used in a naive Bayes classifier (R e1071). TCRdb reanalyzed the raw reads on its own, using fastp at Q25 for trimming and MiXCR for clone calling, and kept in-frame beta chains. One record per CDR3 amino acid sequence lists the most common genes and DNA. It is TCRdb's table, rather than the study itself, that gives the V and J calls and clone size. In this sample the table shows hundreds of thousands of distinct CDR3 sequences, approximately 16% of which occur a single time. The top ten hold 25% to 30% of the sample.

What the research found in general, with its limitations: No statistical method was used to fix the sample size in advance, and group allocation was not hidden from the investigators. Blood samples also contained most of the expanded thyroid clonotypes (frequency above 0.001), which suggests that blood repertoires may reflect thyroid immune responses. In cross-validation, a model built on a 13 V-J signature told ophthalmopathy apart from stable hyperthyroidism with approximately 91% sensitivity and approximately 81% specificity, and in testing the same model reached 80%/75%. During validation, the model predicted progression to ophthalmopathy a median of approximately six months ahead of onset, with around 71% sensitivity and almost 75% specificity.

As to this clonotype: Its binding antigen is unknown. Base quality data are lacking; no much larger clone is found one base away.

This sequence originates from a woman under 30 with Graves' ophthalmopathy. The sample taken for sequencing was blood. The sequence joins TRBV19 to TRBJ1-2, and TRBD1 may be the D gene, going by 6 matching bases. The DNA is TGTGCCAGTACAAGGCAGGGGTCGGGTGGCTACACCTTC. Its protein reads: CASTRQGSGGYTF.